The next 5 T cell receptor beta chains were all read from a single sample in a study of blood T cell repertoires in COVID-19. This table comes from immunoSEQ multiplex PCR, and its TCRdb copy is limited to in-frame clones, with some not included. The repertoire has tens of thousands of clones, more than 75% of them found once; the top ten carry approximately 12%. The sample taken for sequencing was peripheral blood. The receptors were gathered from a human donor in a cohort sampled during active COVID-19.

J is TRBJ1-4 and V is TRBV6-5; TRBD1 matches at 9 bases. CDR1 is MNHEY and CDR2 is SVGAGI in the germline V gene. The V and J ends lost 0 bases and 8 bases, in that order; junction bases with no gene match: 7. The CDR3 length is 16 residues. The CDR3 sequence: CASSYSGDRATEKLFF. In DNA, the CDR3 is TGTGCCAGCAGTTACTCAGGGGACAGGGCTACCGAAAAACTGTTTTTT.

The chain recombines TRBV5-1 with TRBJ2-1; TRBD2 agrees at 7 bases. The CDR3 contains 13 residues. V dropped 3 bases and J dropped 7; count of bases not matched to a gene: 4. Germline loops: CDR1 SGHRS, CDR2 YFSETQ. CDR3 region: CASSSGGTNEQFF. CDR3 DNA: TGCGCCAGCAGCTCGGGGGGTACAAATGAGCAGTTCTTC.

This clone occurred a few times. The CDR3 loop reads CASSNPGLGVYNEQFF. The CDR3 bases are TGTGCCAGTAGCAATCCGGGACTAGGGGTATACAATGAGCAGTTCTTC. The genes are TRBV19 and TRBJ2-1, with 8 bases that match TRBD2. V trimming: 6 bases; J trimming: 4 bases; junction bases outside the gene matches: 11. This CDR3 region has 16 residues. Germline loops: CDR1 LNHDA, CDR2 SQIVND (reference sequence).

This rearrangement joins TRBV7-3 to TRBJ2-7; 7 nucleotides align to TRBD2. V lost 5 bases, J lost 4 bases, and 5 bases stayed unmatched. The V gene's germline CDR1 is SGHTA and CDR2 FQGTGA. The CDR3 runs 13 residues. The chain's CDR3 is CASSPAGGYEQYF. CDR3 nucleotides: TGTGCCAGCAGCCCGGCCGGGGGGTACGAGCAGTACTTC. Full variable domain (remainder filled in from reference TRBV7-3 and TRBJ2-7): GAGVSQTPSNKVTEKGKYVELRCDPISGHTALYWYRQSLGQGPEFLIYFQGTGAADDSGLPNDRFFAVRPEGSVSTLKIQRTERGDSAVYLCASSPAGGYEQYFGPGTRLTVT.

The genes are TRBV3-1 (or the pseudogene TRBV3-2) and TRBJ2-5, with 9 bases aligning to TRBD2. CDR1 LGHDT and CDR2 YNNKEL come from the germline V gene (reference sequence). The CDR3 has 16 amino acids. With V trimmed by 2 bases and J by 3 bases, 7 bases remained unmatched. For the CDR3, the DNA is TGTGCCAGCAGCCAAAATAGCGGGGGAGCTAAAGAGACCCAGTACTTC. Translated: CASSQNSGGAKETQYF.